Detailed here is one TCR beta chain. The CDR3 covers 13 residues. V dropped 5 bases and J dropped 13 bases, with 20 bases sitting between them. Germline V gives CDR1 LNHDA, CDR2 SQIVND (reference sequence). RNA transcripts yielded amplified TCR beta CDR3 regions. Investigators did first-round RT-PCR with HTBI primers, then second-round multiplex PCR. TCRdb reanalysed the multiplex PCR reads using MiXCR and keeps one entry per CDR3 protein. In the table there are about 740,000 distinct CDR3 sequences, roughly 41% of which are singletons. This sample stems from a study of Graves' ophthalmopathy and Graves' hyperthyroidism. No donor had other autoimmune disease, uncontrolled infection, pregnancy or lactation.

Sequencing input: peripheral blood. The genes are TRBV19 and TRBJ1-2, with D unresolved. This clonotype was obtained from an adult man with Graves' ophthalmopathy. CDR3 sequence (DNA): TGTGCCAGTAGTGCTAGAGGCCCAGGCCACACCACCTTC. This gives the protein CASSARGPGHTTF. The full variable domain, completed using reference TRBV19 and TRBJ1-2, is DGGITQSPKYLFRKEGQNVTLSCEQNLNHDAMYWYRQDPGQGLRLIYYSQIVNDFQKGDIAEGYSVSREKKESFPLTVTSAQKNPTAFYLCASSARGPGHTTFGSGTRLTVV.